The rows below give T cell receptor beta chains drawn from one sample of a study of control samples from healthy donors and cancer patients. Generated by immunoSEQ multiplex PCR, the TCRdb table keeps only in-frame clones and is missing some. The sample records about 160,000 clones, 80% to 95% being singletons. The sample was blood. The receptors derive from a woman aged 55-70 years in good health. CDR3s include the opening cysteine and the closing phenylalanine or tryptophan. The D gene is left open where the match is weak. Only some rows state a clone size, as once, few, many or a class for expanded clones.

V	D	size	J	DNA	CDR3
TRBV7-2	NA	NA	TRBJ1-1	TGTGCCAGCAGCTTAGTGGGCTTCTCCTGGGGGGGCACTGAAGCTTTCTTT	CASSLVGFSWGGTEAFF
TRBV30	NA	NA	TRBJ2-5	TGTGCCTGGAGTGTTGCAGGGACTCAAGAGACCCAGTACTTC	CAWSVAGTQETQYF
TRBV6-2/TRBV6-3	NA	NA	TRBJ1-6	TGTGCCAGCAGTGAGTGGGGAAAGAATTCACCCCTCCACTTT	CASSEWGKNSPLHF
TRBV5-4	NA	once	TRBJ2-1	TGTGCCAGCAGCTTGGCTCGGGGGATCTACAATGAGCAGTTCTTC	CASSLARGIYNEQFF
TRBV4-1	NA	NA	TRBJ1-5	TGCGCCAGCAGCCAAGGGCGGGCGCCGAATCAGCCCCAGCATTTT	CASSQGRAPNQPQHF
TRBV5-1	TRBD1	NA	TRBJ1-6	TGCGCCAGCAGCTTGGGCCCAGGGGGTAATTCACCCCTCCACTTT	CASSLGPGGNSPLHF
TRBV30	NA	NA	TRBJ1-1	TGTGCCTGGAGACACCCCCCGGGACCTTCGGACACTGAAGCTTTCTTT	CAWRHPPGPSDTEAFF
TRBV19	NA	NA	TRBJ1-2	TGTGCCAGTAACTCACAAGGGGGACAAAACTATGGCTACACCTTC	CASNSQGGQNYGYTF
TRBV28	NA	NA	TRBJ1-2	TGTGCCACCCACATAACCCTGCAGGGTAGGGACTATGGCTACACCTTC	CATHITLQGRDYGYTF
TRBV2	TRBD2	NA	TRBJ2-2	TGTGCCAGCAGCGTCCGACTAGCGGGGGACACCGGGGAGCTGTTTTTT	CASSVRLAGDTGELFF
TRBV5-6	NA	once	TRBJ1-4	TGTGCCAGCAGCATTCTCCGGGGGACCAATGAAAAACTGTTTTTT	CASSILRGTNEKLFF
TRBV7-7	TRBD1	once	TRBJ2-2	TGTGCTAGCAGCTTAGCGACAGGGACGGACACTCCCGGGGAGCTGTTTTTT	CASSLATGTDTPGELFF
TRBV7-2	TRBD1	NA	TRBJ1-2	TGTGCCAGCAGCTTAGCGGGACAGAGAGTCTATGGCTACACCTTC	CASSLAGQRVYGYTF
TRBV18	NA	NA	TRBJ1-5	TGTGCCAGCTCACTCCAACCTCGGGGGGTAGGTAGCAATCAGCCCCAGCATTTT	CASSLQPRGVGSNQPQHF
TRBV10-3	NA	NA	TRBJ2-5	TGTGCCATCAGTCCCGGCGGGGAATACCAAGAGACCCAGTACTTC	CAISPGGEYQETQYF
TRBV5-4	TRBD2	NA	TRBJ2-3	TGTGCCAGCAGCCTGGGGGGACTAGCGGTCTTCACAGATACGCAGTATTTT	CASSLGGLAVFTDTQYF
TRBV19	NA	NA	TRBJ2-5	TGTGCCAGTAGTATCGGAGCGGAATACGAGACCCAGTACTTC	CASSIGAEYETQYF
TRBV7-9	NA	NA	TRBJ1-5	TGTGCCAGCAGCTTAGGGACAGGCAATCAGCCCCAGCATTTT	CASSLGTGNQPQHF
TRBV12-3/TRBV12-4	NA	NA	TRBJ1-4	TGTGCCAGCACGGCCCAGATTAATGAAAAACTGTTTTTT	CASTAQINEKLFF
TRBV9	TRBD2	NA	TRBJ2-2	TGTGCCAGCAGCCTGGGACTAGCGGGGGGGACAAGCCCCTGGACCGGGGAGCTGTTTTTT	CASSLGLAGGTSPWTGELFF
TRBV4-2	TRBD2	NA	TRBJ2-2	TGTGCCAGCAGCCAAGAACTAGCGGGGGGGCCCGGGACCGGGGAGCTGTTTTTT	CASSQELAGGPGTGELFF
TRBV5-1	NA	NA	TRBJ2-3	TGCGCCAGCAGCTGGGACCTAGAAAACACAGATACGCAGTATTTT	CASSWDLENTDTQYF
TRBV12-5	NA	NA	TRBJ2-1	TGTGCTAGTGGTTTGTTGGTTGACGAGCAGTTCTTC	CASGLLVDEQFF
TRBV28	TRBD1	NA	TRBJ2-5	TGTGCCAGCAGTTTATACCCAGCGTGGACAGGGGAGAAAGAGACCCAGTACTTC	CASSLYPAWTGEKETQYF
TRBV3-1/TRBV3-2	NA	NA	TRBJ2-3	TGTGCCAGCAGCCATACCGGGACCAACACAGATACGCAGTATTTT	CASSHTGTNTDTQYF
TRBV2	TRBD1	NA	TRBJ2-7	TGTGCCAGCAGTGCAGTTTCACAGGGGTTTTGGGAGCAGTACTTC	CASSAVSQGFWEQYF
TRBV6-2/TRBV6-3	NA	NA	TRBJ1-6	TGTGCCAGCAGCCGGACGGACCTCGGACAGAATAATTCACCCCTCCACTTT	CASSRTDLGQNNSPLHF
TRBV9	TRBD1	few	TRBJ2-2	TGTGCCAGCAGCGTGCGGTCGACAGGGACCCCCGGGGAGCTGTTTTTT	CASSVRSTGTPGELFF
TRBV7-9	NA	NA	TRBJ1-1	TGTGCCAGCAGCTTAGGGGGAGGCACTGAAGCTTTCTTT	CASSLGGGTEAFF
TRBV7-2	TRBD2	NA	TRBJ2-3	TGTGCCAGCAGCTCAACTAGCGGGGGAACAGATACGCAGTATTTT	CASSSTSGGTDTQYF
TRBV5-1	NA	NA	TRBJ1-1	TGCGCCAGCAGCTTGGTGGGGGCAGGGCTGAACACTGAAGCTTTCTTT	CASSLVGAGLNTEAFF
TRBV3-1/TRBV3-2	NA	NA	TRBJ2-5	TGTGCCAGCAGCCACGAGACCCAGTACTTC	CASSHETQYF
TRBV18	TRBD1	once	TRBJ2-1	TGTGCCAGCTCACCACTTCGGACAGGGGAGGCCTACAATGAGCAGTTCTTC	CASSPLRTGEAYNEQFF
TRBV9	NA	NA	TRBJ1-1	TGTGCCAGCAACTCCGAGGGAAGGACTGAAGCTTTCTTT	CASNSEGRTEAFF
TRBV5-1	NA	NA	TRBJ2-6	TGCGCCAGCAGCTTGGGAACCTCTGGGGCCAACGTCCTGACTTTC	CASSLGTSGANVLTF
TRBV7-6	TRBD1	few	TRBJ2-3	TGTGCCAGCAGCTTAGCCCAGGGGGTATACGCAGATACGCAGTATTTT	CASSLAQGVYADTQYF
TRBV6-6	NA	NA	TRBJ2-1	TGTGCCAGCAGTTCCGGCGAGACCTACAATGAGCAGTTCTTC	CASSSGETYNEQFF
TRBV10-1	NA	NA	TRBJ1-5	TGCGCCAGCAGTGACAGTTTCACAGGCAATAATCAGCCCCAGCATTTT	CASSDSFTGNNQPQHF
TRBV6-2/TRBV6-3	NA	NA	TRBJ2-3	TGTGCCAGCAGTTCCGAAAGACTTGATACGCAGTATTTT	CASSSERLDTQYF
TRBV7-2	TRBD2	NA	TRBJ2-5	TGTGCCAGCAGCTCTAGCGGGGGGGAGACCCAGTACTTC	CASSSSGGETQYF
TRBV11-2	NA	once	TRBJ1-1	TGTGCCAGCAGCTTCTCTGGGGGGGCGTTCACTGAAGCTTTCTTT	CASSFSGGAFTEAFF
TRBV29-1	NA	NA	TRBJ2-5	TGCAGCGCCACAGGGTCGGGAGAGACCCAGTACTTC	CSATGSGETQYF
TRBV19	NA	NA	TRBJ1-4	TGTGCCACCGGGGCAAGGACTAATGAAAAACTGTTTTTT	CATGARTNEKLFF
TRBV10-3	NA	NA	TRBJ1-2	TGTGCCACCGCCTCCTCAGCTAACTATGGCTACACCTTC	CATASSANYGYTF
TRBV5-6	NA	NA	TRBJ1-2	TGTGCCAGCAGCTTGGTGGGGGCGGGCTATGGCTACACCTTC	CASSLVGAGYGYTF
TRBV27	NA	NA	TRBJ1-2	TGTGCCAGCAGTTTAGAACCAGGGGCCAACTATGGCTACACCTTC	CASSLEPGANYGYTF
TRBV29-1	TRBD1	NA	TRBJ2-7	TGCAGCGTGGGCCGCGGGACAGGGGGATACGAGCAGTACTTC	CSVGRGTGGYEQYF
TRBV19	TRBD1	NA	TRBJ2-2	TGTGCCAGTACAAAAGGACAGGCGCCGCCGTTCGGGGAGCTGTTTTTT	CASTKGQAPPFGELFF
TRBV20-1	NA	NA	TRBJ1-4	TGCAGTGCGAAAAATGGTGAAAAACTGTTTTTT	CSAKNGEKLFF
TRBV7-9	NA	NA	TRBJ1-1	TGTGCCAGCAGCTTATTTCCGGCGAACACTGAAGCTTTCTTT	CASSLFPANTEAFF
TRBV4-3	TRBD1	once	TRBJ1-4	TGCGCCAGCAGCCAAGAAGCGACAGGGCGGAAAGAAAAACTGTTTTTT	CASSQEATGRKEKLFF
TRBV18	TRBD2	NA	TRBJ2-1	TGTGCCAGCTCACCAATTGGACTAGCGGGGGGTTTGGGGCAGTTCTTC	CASSPIGLAGGLGQFF
TRBV6-2/TRBV6-3	NA	NA	TRBJ1-1	TGTGCCAGCAGTTATGGATCGAACACTGAAGCTTTCTTT	CASSYGSNTEAFF
TRBV6-5	NA	NA	TRBJ1-3	TGTGCCAGCAGTTACTCGACAGAGGGAGTTGACACCATATATTTT	CASSYSTEGVDTIYF
TRBV6-5	NA	NA	TRBJ1-5	TGTGCCAGCAGTAGGGAGGGTTATCAGCCCCAGCATTTT	CASSREGYQPQHF
TRBV3-1/TRBV3-2	NA	NA	TRBJ2-7	TGTGCCAGCAGCCCACAAGGGGGGGAGCAGTACTTC	CASSPQGGEQYF
TRBV2	TRBD1	few	TRBJ2-3	TGTGCCAGCAATGCCGGGACAGCTAGCACAGATACGCAGTATTTT	CASNAGTASTDTQYF
TRBV5-6	NA	NA	TRBJ1-5	TGTGCCAGCAGCTTGAGGTTTAGGGGACTGGAGCCCCAGCATTTT	CASSLRFRGLEPQHF
TRBV5-6	NA	NA	TRBJ1-2	TGTGCCAGCAGCCCCGGCAGCCCTAACTATGGCTACACCTTC	CASSPGSPNYGYTF